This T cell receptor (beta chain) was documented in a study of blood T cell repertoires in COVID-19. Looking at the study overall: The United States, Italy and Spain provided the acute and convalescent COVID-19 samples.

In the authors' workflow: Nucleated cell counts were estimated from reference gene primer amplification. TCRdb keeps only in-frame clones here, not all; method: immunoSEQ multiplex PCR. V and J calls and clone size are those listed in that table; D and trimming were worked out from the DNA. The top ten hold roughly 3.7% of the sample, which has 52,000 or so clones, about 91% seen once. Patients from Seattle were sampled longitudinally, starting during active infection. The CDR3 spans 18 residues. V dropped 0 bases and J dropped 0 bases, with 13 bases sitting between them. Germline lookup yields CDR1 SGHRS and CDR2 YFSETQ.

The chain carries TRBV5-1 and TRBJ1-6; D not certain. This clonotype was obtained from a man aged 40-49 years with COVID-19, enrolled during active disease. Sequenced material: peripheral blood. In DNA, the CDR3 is TGCGCCAGCAGCTTGGGCGAGTTAAAGAGCTCCTATAATTCACCCCTCCACTTT. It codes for CASSLGELKSSYNSPLHF. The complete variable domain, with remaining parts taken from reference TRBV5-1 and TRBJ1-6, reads KAGVTQTPRYLIKTRGQQVTLSCSPISGHRSVSWYQQTPGQGLQFLFEYFSETQRNKGNFPGRFSGRQFSNSRSEMNVSTLELGDSALYLCASSLGELKSSYNSPLHFGNGTRLTVT.